One sample yielded the 17 T cell receptor beta chains listed below, sequenced in a study of T-cell memory formation after mild COVID-19. One entry per CDR3 protein results from TCRdb running MiXCR on the 5' RACE reads. The sample has about 440,000 distinct CDR3 sequences, around 19% seen once. Sequencing was performed on PBMCs or a T cell subset sorted from them (not recorded which). These receptors were obtained from an adult woman who had mild COVID-19 (a few samples of this study predate the infection). Cell type and time point are not known.

This clonotype was counted many times. The CDR3 DNA reads TGTGCCAGCAGCCAGGACAGGGGTGAGACCCAGTACTTC. This gives the protein CASSQDRGETQYF. The chain employs TRBV4-2 and TRBJ2-5, with 9 nucleotides matching TRBD1. This CDR3 has 13 residues. Germline CDR1 and CDR2: LGHNA and YNFKEQ. The ends lost 3 bases at V and 5 bases at J; junction bases unmatched: 1.

The chain combines TRBV27 with TRBJ2-3; 9 bases agree with TRBD2. J lost 4 bases, V lost 4 bases, and 6 bases had no gene match. CDR3 size: 15 residues. Germline-derived CDR1 and CDR2 are MNHEY and SMNVEV (reference sequence). CDR3 residues: CASSSWRGGPDTQYF. In DNA, the CDR3 is TGTGCCAGCAGTTCATGGCGGGGGGGCCCAGATACGCAGTATTTT.

The V call is TRBV12-3 or TRBV12-4, the J call TRBJ1-1; 8 positions match TRBD1. The CDR3 covers 14 residues. With V trimmed by 9 bases and J by 3 bases, 9 bases remained unmatched. CDR3 coding DNA: TGTGCCAGACCGAACAGGGGGTTGGACACTGAAGCTTTCTTT. Translation gives CARPNRGLDTEAFF.

The genes are TRBV5-4 and TRBJ2-5; 13 bases align to TRBD2. CDR1 and CDR2 from the germline V gene are SGHNT and YYREEE (reference sequence). The length of the CDR3 is 16 residues. Trimming removed 4 bases from V and 7 bases from J; junction bases left unmatched: 10. This CDR3 is CASSLELAGGPGTQYF. Written as DNA, the CDR3 is TGTGCCAGCAGCCTGGAACTAGCGGGGGGGCCGGGGACCCAGTACTTC. Variable domain in full (rest from reference TRBV5-4 and TRBJ2-5): ETGVTQSPTHLIKTRGQQVTLRCSSQSGHNTVSWYQQALGQGPQFIFQYYREEENGRGNFPPRFSGLQFPNYSSELNVNALELDDSALYLCASSLELAGGPGTQYFGPGTRLLVL.

This clonotype was picked up a small number of times. The chain is built from TRBV3-1 and TRBJ1-1; TRBD1 agrees at 9 bases. V lost 0 bases, J lost 5 bases, and 10 bases stayed unmatched. The CDR3 runs 17 residues. The germline gives CDR1 LGHDT, CDR2 YNNKEL (reference sequence). Written as DNA, the CDR3 is TGTGCCAGCAGCCAAGATGGGGGACAGGGAGTATGGACTGAAGCTTTCTTT. It codes for CASSQDGGQGVWTEAFF.

This chain connects TRBV9 to TRBJ2-7; possible D gene TRBD1, 5 bases. The CDR3 is 15 residues long. Trimming pared 0 bases from V and 4 bases from J, leaving 14 bases between. The germline V gene encodes CDR1 SGDLS and CDR2 YYNGEE. The CDR3: CASSVAPAGYYEQYF. The CDR3 coding sequence is TGTGCCAGCAGCGTAGCTCCCGCAGGGTATTACGAGCAGTACTTC.

This clonotype was observed a few times. The rearrangement links TRBV28 to TRBJ2-1; TRBD2 aligns across 13 bases. The germline gives CDR1 MDHEN, CDR2 SYDVKM. The CDR3 sequence is 17 residues long. V dropped 6 bases and J dropped 1; count of bases not matched to a gene: 6. In DNA form, the CDR3 reads TGTGCCAGCAGCACTAGCGGGGGGGCCGGGTCCTACAATGAGCAGTTCTTC. This codes for CASSTSGGAGSYNEQFF.

The chain carries TRBV5-5 and TRBJ2-7; 8 bases match TRBD1. The V and J ends lost 4 bases and 2 bases, in that order; junction bases with no gene match: 8. The CDR3 loop spans 15 amino acids. Germline values: CDR1 SGHKS, CDR2 YYEKEE (reference sequence). The CDR3 sequence is CASSPRDRSPYEQYF. CDR3 bases: TGTGCCAGCAGCCCCCGGGACAGGAGCCCCTACGAGCAGTACTTC.

The chain recombines TRBV18 with TRBJ2-7; TRBD1 agrees at 9 bases. V was clipped by 3 bases and J by 2 bases; unmatched bases: 5. Per the germline V gene, CDR1 is KGHSH and CDR2 is LQKENI. The CDR3 extends over 15 amino acids. CDR3 protein: CASSPTGGRTYEQYF. As DNA, the CDR3 is TGTGCCAGCTCACCTACAGGGGGCCGCACCTACGAGCAGTACTTC. The variable domain in full, with the rest retrieved from reference TRBV18 and TRBJ2-7, is NAGVMQNPRHLVRRRGQEARLRCSPMKGHSHVYWYRQLPEEGLKFMVYLQKENIIDESGMPKERFSAEFPKEGPSILRIQQVVRGDSAAYFCASSPTGGRTYEQYFGPGTRLTVT.

The chain links TRBV12-3 or TRBV12-4 to TRBJ2-7, with 13 positions matching TRBD2. V was clipped by 5 bases and J by 3 bases; unmatched bases: 1. The length of the CDR3 is 14 residues. CDR3 region: CASSTSGGDYEQYF. The CDR3 DNA follows: TGTGCCAGCAGTACTAGCGGGGGGGACTACGAGCAGTACTTC.

The chain joins TRBV11-2 to TRBJ2-7; no reliable D call. Germline V gene lookup returns CDR1 SGHAT and CDR2 FQNNGV. The CDR3 has 13 residues. Trimming pared 3 bases from V and 4 bases from J, leaving 10 bases between. For the CDR3, the DNA is TGTGCCAGCAGCTTCGTAACTGGGTACGAGCAGTACTTC. Translated: CASSFVTGYEQYF.

The V and J genes are TRBV29-1 and TRBJ1-5; perhaps TRBD1 as D (6 bases). CDR1 is SQVTM, CDR2 ANQGSEA, per germline. The CDR3 sequence is 13 residues long. V gave up 7 bases and J gave up 3 bases, with 13 bases separating them. This CDR3 is CSAQGGNNQPQHF. CDR3 DNA: TGCAGCGCACAGGGAGGGAACAATCAGCCCCAGCATTTT.

This clonotype appeared once. V and J are TRBV20-1 and TRBJ1-2; D unclear. Trimming removed 6 bases from V and 6 bases from J, with 14 bases in between. Per germline, CDR1 DFQATT and CDR2 SNEGSKA (reference sequence). This CDR3 contains 12 residues. The CDR3 loop reads CSAPDLTHGYTF. CDR3 in DNA: TGCAGTGCCCCGGACCTAACACATGGCTACACCTTC.

This rearrangement joins TRBV18 to TRBJ1-5; no clear D. CDR1 and CDR2 (germline): KGHSH, LQKENI. CDR3 size: 15 residues. Trimming left V 4 bases short and J 7 bases short, with 17 bases between. The CDR3 sequence is CASSQRPLIGQPQHF. The CDR3 DNA sequence: TGTGCCAGCTCACAAAGACCCCTTATAGGGCAGCCCCAGCATTTT.

The V gene is TRBV29-1, the J gene TRBJ1-4, with a tentative D call TRBD1 (5 bases). Germline CDR1 is SQVTM and CDR2 is ANQGSEA. This CDR3 region has 13 residues. Deletions cut 5 bases from V and 6 bases from J, with 13 bases between. The CDR3 DNA reads TGCAGCGTTCAGCAGGGACCATATGAAAAACTGTTTTTT. Translation gives CSVQQGPYEKLFF.

This chain uses TRBV13 with TRBJ1-2; D gene ambiguous. CDR1 and CDR2 from the germline V gene are PRHDT and FYEKMQ (reference sequence). V lost 2 bases, J lost 1 base, and 14 bases lay in between. This CDR3 spans 16 amino acids. CDR3 bases: TGTGCCAGCAGCTTAATCACTCAGAGGTATAACTATGGCTACACCTTC. Translated, it gives CASSLITQRYNYGYTF.

The chain carries TRBV24-1 and TRBJ2-3; TRBD2 matches 8 bases. This CDR3 spans 18 amino acids. The V segment lost 3 bases and the J segment 0 bases; nucleotides outside the gene matches: 10. CDR1 and CDR2 from the germline V gene are KGHDR and SFDVKD. The CDR3 region is CATSDPSWAGGSTDTQYF. Here the CDR3 DNA reads TGTGCCACCAGTGATCCGAGCTGGGCGGGAGGTAGCACAGATACGCAGTATTTT.